The rows below give T cell receptor beta chains drawn from one sample of a study of human T cells and chemical hapten exposure. TCRdb re-analysed the RACE reads in MiXCR, keeping a single row per CDR3 protein. The data show around 330,000 distinct CDR3 sequences, with about 5.4% seen just once and about 8.7% held by the top ten. The sample consisted of whole blood, taken in connection with sensitization to the hapten diphenylcyclopropenone (DPC). Receptors originate from a woman under 30 with alopecia areata. Some clones in this sample may be carry-over from other donors' samples. Each CDR3 is given with its conserved first and last residue. The order of the fields is D gene, V gene, clone size, J gene, CDR3 protein, CDR3 DNA. The D gene is left open where the match is weak. Clone size is not always given. Where it is, it says once, few, many or a class for expanded clones.

d_gene: NA; v_gene: TRBV5-1; abundance: many; j_gene: TRBJ1-1; CDR3aa: CASSGDLPNTEAFF; CDR3nt: TGCGCCAGCAGCGGGGACCTACCCAACACTGAAGCTTTCTTT
d_gene: NA; v_gene: TRBV7-9; abundance: many; j_gene: TRBJ1-1; CDR3aa: CASSWGESMNTEAFF; CDR3nt: TGTGCCAGCAGCTGGGGAGAGTCGATGAACACTGAAGCTTTCTTT
d_gene: NA; v_gene: TRBV6-5; abundance: many; j_gene: TRBJ1-2; CDR3aa: CASRARDFSYGYTF; CDR3nt: TGTGCCAGCAGGGCACGGGATTTTAGCTATGGCTACACCTTC
d_gene: NA; v_gene: TRBV6-6; abundance: many; j_gene: TRBJ1-1; CDR3aa: CASSSSVSLNTEAFF; CDR3nt: TGTGCCAGCAGTTCCTCGGTCAGTCTGAACACTGAAGCTTTCTTT
d_gene: NA; v_gene: TRBV27; abundance: many; j_gene: TRBJ2-7; CDR3aa: CASSLTSASSYEQYF; CDR3nt: TGTGCCAGCAGTTTAACATCCGCCAGCTCCTACGAGCAGTACTTC
d_gene: NA; v_gene: TRBV7-3; abundance: NA; j_gene: TRBJ2-3; CDR3aa: CASSLFSTSTDTQYF; CDR3nt: TGTGCCAGCAGCTTATTCTCCACAAGCACAGATACGCAGTATTTT
d_gene: TRBD2; v_gene: TRBV20-1; abundance: NA; j_gene: TRBJ2-3; CDR3aa: CSAGLAGGPADTQYF; CDR3nt: TGCAGTGCCGGACTAGCGGGGGGGCCCGCAGATACGCAGTATTTT
d_gene: NA; v_gene: TRBV11-1; abundance: many; j_gene: TRBJ1-2; CDR3aa: CASSFGRANYGYTF; CDR3nt: TGTGCCAGCAGCTTCGGTAGGGCCAACTATGGCTACACCTTC
d_gene: NA; v_gene: TRBV20-1; abundance: few; j_gene: TRBJ2-5; CDR3aa: CSARDWRTLIQETQYF; CDR3nt: TGCAGTGCTAGAGATTGGAGAACTCTTATCCAAGAGACCCAGTACTTC
d_gene: NA; v_gene: TRBV3-1; abundance: NA; j_gene: TRBJ1-6; CDR3aa: CASSVQQGDNSPLHF; CDR3nt: TGTGCCAGCAGCGTTCAACAGGGCGATAATTCACCCCTCCACTTT
d_gene: NA; v_gene: TRBV7-3; abundance: many; j_gene: TRBJ1-1; CDR3aa: CASSSVRNTEAFF; CDR3nt: TGTGCCAGCAGCAGCGTACGTAACACTGAAGCTTTCTTT
d_gene: TRBD2; v_gene: TRBV7-2; abundance: NA; j_gene: TRBJ2-3; CDR3aa: CASSLTSGAYTDTQYF; CDR3nt: TGTGCCAGCAGCCTTACTAGCGGGGCATACACAGATACGCAGTATTTT
d_gene: NA; v_gene: TRBV20-1; abundance: NA; j_gene: TRBJ2-3; CDR3aa: CSASPGVGADTQYF; CDR3nt: TGCAGTGCTAGCCCGGGGGTCGGTGCAGATACGCAGTATTTT
d_gene: NA; v_gene: TRBV7-8; abundance: many; j_gene: TRBJ1-2; CDR3aa: CASSPGRNANYGYTF; CDR3nt: TGTGCCAGCAGCCCAGGACGGAACGCTAACTATGGCTACACCTTC
d_gene: NA; v_gene: TRBV12-3/TRBV12-4; abundance: few; j_gene: TRBJ1-1; CDR3aa: CASKPYRAKNTEAFF; CDR3nt: TGTGCCAGCAAGCCGTACAGGGCAAAGAACACTGAAGCTTTCTTT
d_gene: NA; v_gene: TRBV20-1; abundance: NA; j_gene: TRBJ2-7; CDR3aa: CSARADNFSEDEQYF; CDR3nt: TGCAGTGCTAGAGCGGACAACTTCTCGGAGGACGAGCAGTACTTC
d_gene: TRBD2; v_gene: TRBV7-8; abundance: NA; j_gene: TRBJ2-3; CDR3aa: CASSWGLAGSLRGTDTQYF; CDR3nt: TGTGCCAGCAGCTGGGGACTAGCGGGGTCTCTTCGGGGCACAGATACGCAGTATTTT
d_gene: NA; v_gene: TRBV5-1; abundance: many; j_gene: TRBJ2-2; CDR3aa: CASSPLQGFDAGELFF; CDR3nt: TGCGCCAGCAGCCCACTACAGGGTTTCGACGCCGGGGAGCTGTTTTTT
d_gene: NA; v_gene: TRBV5-6; abundance: NA; j_gene: TRBJ1-2; CDR3aa: CASSLDGGAGYGYTF; CDR3nt: TGTGCCAGCAGCTTGGACGGGGGAGCAGGCTATGGCTACACCTTC
d_gene: NA; v_gene: TRBV20-1; abundance: NA; j_gene: TRBJ2-2; CDR3aa: CSARLSGQPNTGELFF; CDR3nt: TGCAGTGCTAGGTTAAGCGGGCAGCCGAACACCGGGGAGCTGTTTTTT
d_gene: TRBD2; v_gene: TRBV20-1; abundance: few; j_gene: TRBJ2-7; CDR3aa: CSARDSGGASNEQYF; CDR3nt: TGCAGTGCTAGAGATAGCGGGGGGGCCTCGAACGAGCAGTACTTC
d_gene: NA; v_gene: TRBV6-1; abundance: few; j_gene: TRBJ1-5; CDR3aa: CASRSGVTGNQPQHF; CDR3nt: TGTGCCAGCAGATCAGGGGTGACCGGCAATCAGCCCCAGCATTTT
d_gene: NA; v_gene: TRBV5-1; abundance: few; j_gene: TRBJ2-1; CDR3aa: CASSVGARGDDEQFF; CDR3nt: TGCGCCAGCAGCGTGGGCGCCAGGGGGGACGATGAGCAGTTCTTC
d_gene: NA; v_gene: TRBV7-9; abundance: NA; j_gene: TRBJ2-5; CDR3aa: CASSFLGSWYF; CDR3nt: TGTGCCAGCAGCTTTCTGGGGTCATGGTACTTC
d_gene: NA; v_gene: TRBV18; abundance: few; j_gene: TRBJ2-3; CDR3aa: CASSPLWASPQADTQYF; CDR3nt: TGTGCCAGCTCACCATTGTGGGCCTCCCCACAGGCAGATACGCAGTATTTT
d_gene: NA; v_gene: TRBV5-1; abundance: many; j_gene: TRBJ1-4; CDR3aa: CASSLVGGPNEKLFF; CDR3nt: TGCGCCAGCAGCTTGGTAGGAGGCCCTAATGAAAAACTGTTTTTT
d_gene: TRBD2; v_gene: TRBV7-3; abundance: NA; j_gene: TRBJ2-1; CDR3aa: CASSLIILAGGPNEQFF; CDR3nt: TGTGCCAGCAGCTTAATAATCCTAGCGGGGGGGCCTAATGAGCAGTTCTTC
d_gene: NA; v_gene: TRBV10-3; abundance: many; j_gene: TRBJ2-3; CDR3aa: CAIRTMQGPDTQYF; CDR3nt: TGTGCCATCAGGACAATGCAGGGACCAGATACGCAGTATTTT
d_gene: NA; v_gene: TRBV3-1; abundance: NA; j_gene: TRBJ2-1; CDR3aa: CASSHLDPTSYNEQFF; CDR3nt: TGTGCCAGCAGCCACTTAGATCCTACCTCCTACAATGAGCAGTTCTTC
d_gene: NA; v_gene: TRBV10-3; abundance: few; j_gene: TRBJ1-6; CDR3aa: CAIRNRDTNSPLHF; CDR3nt: TGTGCCATCAGGAACCGGGACACGAATTCACCCCTCCACTTT
d_gene: TRBD2; v_gene: TRBV7-3; abundance: NA; j_gene: TRBJ2-2; CDR3aa: CASSLRSGGRPGELFF; CDR3nt: TGTGCCAGCAGCTTAAGATCGGGAGGAAGACCCGGGGAGCTGTTTTTT
d_gene: TRBD1; v_gene: TRBV29-1; abundance: many; j_gene: TRBJ2-1; CDR3aa: CSVPSQGREQFF; CDR3nt: TGCAGCGTCCCCTCACAGGGGCGCGAGCAGTTCTTC
d_gene: TRBD1; v_gene: TRBV6-6; abundance: many; j_gene: TRBJ1-1; CDR3aa: CASSYRDSRYANTEAFF; CDR3nt: TGTGCCAGCAGTTACCGGGACAGCCGCTATGCGAACACTGAAGCTTTCTTT
d_gene: NA; v_gene: TRBV7-9; abundance: few; j_gene: TRBJ2-5; CDR3aa: CASSLIRQGQETQYF; CDR3nt: TGTGCCAGCAGCTTAATTCGGCAGGGTCAAGAGACCCAGTACTTC
d_gene: TRBD1; v_gene: TRBV12-3/TRBV12-4; abundance: many; j_gene: TRBJ1-4; CDR3aa: CASRRRDRGLASLTNEKLFF; CDR3nt: TGTGCCAGCAGGCGCCGGGACAGGGGGCTAGCAAGTCTTACTAATGAAAAACTGTTTTTT
d_gene: NA; v_gene: TRBV27; abundance: many; j_gene: TRBJ1-4; CDR3aa: CASSRGTRPLGLFF; CDR3nt: TGTGCCAGCAGTCGAGGGACGAGACCTTTGGGGCTGTTTTTT
d_gene: NA; v_gene: TRBV18; abundance: few; j_gene: TRBJ2-5; CDR3aa: CASSPPGLSETQYF; CDR3nt: TGTGCCAGCTCACCACCTGGACTGTCAGAGACCCAGTACTTC
d_gene: NA; v_gene: TRBV5-4; abundance: NA; j_gene: TRBJ2-2; CDR3aa: CASSPMGVGTGELFF; CDR3nt: TGTGCCAGCAGCCCCATGGGGGTCGGCACCGGGGAGCTGTTTTTT
d_gene: NA; v_gene: TRBV7-6; abundance: many; j_gene: TRBJ2-3; CDR3aa: CASSFRRARTGTDTQYF; CDR3nt: TGTGCCAGCAGCTTTCGGCGGGCGCGCACCGGGACAGATACGCAGTATTTT
d_gene: NA; v_gene: TRBV4-3; abundance: few; j_gene: TRBJ2-7; CDR3aa: CASSGHRDDLSYEQYF; CDR3nt: TGCGCCAGCAGCGGGCACCGGGACGACCTCTCCTACGAGCAGTACTTC
d_gene: NA; v_gene: TRBV28; abundance: many; j_gene: TRBJ1-1; CDR3aa: CASSLLYTEAFF; CDR3nt: TGTGCCAGCAGTCTCCTCTACACTGAAGCTTTCTTT